The 32 T cell receptor beta chains below all came from one sample that was sequenced in a study of cytomegalovirus exposure and HLA in healthy donors. The table came from immunoSEQ multiplex PCR; TCRdb's copy has only in-frame clones and leaves some out. In the table there are 200,000 or so clones, about 80% of which are singletons. The sample was PBMCs. The receptors derive from a man younger than 30 in good health and CMV-seropositive.

The genes are TRBV19 and TRBJ2-7, with 8 bases fitting TRBD1. The V gene's germline CDR1 is LNHDA and CDR2 SQIVND (reference sequence). The CDR3 contains 14 residues. Trimming removed 5 bases from V and 5 bases from J; junction bases left unmatched: 8. CDR3 sequence reads: CASSARQGKNEQYF. CDR3 in DNA: TGTGCCAGTAGTGCGCGACAGGGGAAAAACGAGCAGTACTTC. Based on the CDR3 plus reference TRBV19 and TRBJ2-7, the full variable domain is DGGITQSPKYLFRKEGQNVTLSCEQNLNHDAMYWYRQDPGQGLRLIYYSQIVNDFQKGDIAEGYSVSREKKESFPLTVTSAQKNPTAFYLCASSARQGKNEQYFGPGTRLTVT.

The chain is built from TRBV5-1 and TRBJ2-5; 7 bases map to TRBD1. The CDR3 contains 14 residues. V shed 4 bases, J shed 2 bases, and the junction held 5 bases outside the gene matches. CDR1 is SGHRS, CDR2 YFSETQ, per germline. CDR3 amino acids: CASSGDSLQETQYF. The CDR3 nucleotides are TGCGCCAGCAGCGGGGACAGCCTACAAGAGACCCAGTACTTC.

The chain recombines TRBV29-1 with TRBJ2-2; 10 nucleotides agree with TRBD2. Germline V lookup: CDR1 SQVTM, CDR2 ANQGSEA. The CDR3 length is 14 residues. V was pared by 6 bases and J by 5 bases, with 6 bases of the junction left unmatched. In DNA, the CDR3 is TGCAGCGTCCCGGGACTAGCGACGACCGGGGAGCTGTTTTTT. Protein: CSVPGLATTGELFF.

V usage is TRBV11-1 and J usage is TRBJ2-3, with 7 bases lining up with TRBD1. The CDR3 extends over 18 amino acids. Per germline, CDR1 SGHAT and CDR2 FQDESV (reference sequence). V lost 3 bases, J lost 1 base, and 13 bases stayed unmatched. CDR3 residues: CASSFRAGGGEGTDTQYF. The CDR3 region has the DNA TGTGCCAGCAGCTTTCGGGCAGGGGGTGGTGAGGGCACAGATACGCAGTATTTT.

The V and J genes are TRBV29-1 and TRBJ2-7; a weak D match, TRBD1 (6 bases). The CDR3 length is 14 residues. Per germline, CDR1 SQVTM and CDR2 ANQGSEA. The V end lost 4 bases, the J end lost 0 bases, and 13 bases lay between the germline ends. The CDR3 protein is CSVGRGRGSYEQYF. The DNA for the CDR3 is TGCAGCGTTGGTAGGGGCAGGGGCTCCTACGAGCAGTACTTC.

The rearrangement uses TRBV6-5 and TRBJ1-1; D may be TRBD1 (5 bases). This CDR3 is built from 13 residues. The V end lost 8 bases, the J end lost 3 bases, and 13 bases lay between the germline ends. Germline lookup yields CDR1 MNHEY and CDR2 SVGAGI. Here the CDR3 reads CASSMDTDTEAFF. CDR3 DNA sequence: TGTGCCAGCTCGATGGACACAGACACTGAAGCTTTCTTT.

The V call is TRBV10-3, the J call TRBJ2-2, with 9 bases identical to TRBD2. The CDR3 has 15 amino acids. The V and J ends lost 7 bases and 6 bases, in that order; junction bases with no gene match: 9. Germline CDR1 is ENHRY and CDR2 is SYGVKD. The DNA of the CDR3 is TGTGCCATCATGGCGAGCGGGAGGATCGCCGGGGAGCTGTTTTTT. This gives the protein CAIMASGRIAGELFF.

The CDR3 nucleotides read TGTGCCAGCAGCTCCCCCCTAGCGGGGGCCTACGAGCAGTACTTC. Translating gives CASSSPLAGAYEQYF. This rearrangement joins TRBV7-9 to TRBJ2-7; 10 nucleotides line up with TRBD2. V dropped 4 bases and J dropped 2; count of bases not matched to a gene: 5. The CDR3 sequence is 15 residues long. The germline V gene has CDR1 SEHNR and CDR2 FQNEAQ (reference sequence).

This rearrangement joins TRBV5-4 to TRBJ2-1; maybe TRBD2 (6 bases). The V end lost 2 bases, the J end lost 8 bases, and 8 bases lay between the germline ends. Germline V gene lookup returns CDR1 SGHNT and CDR2 YYREEE (reference sequence). The CDR3 length is 12 residues. The CDR3 nucleotides are TGTGCCAGCAGCTTCGGAGGGCATGAGCAGTTCTTC. Translation: CASSFGGHEQFF.

The chain recombines TRBV7-9 with TRBJ2-7, with TRBD1 matching over 11 bases. After removal of 4 bases from V and 5 bases from J, the junction contained 7 bases not matched to a gene. Germline loops: CDR1 SEHNR, CDR2 FQNEAQ (reference sequence). This CDR3 spans 15 amino acids. The CDR3 bases are TGTGCCAGCAGCTCCCGGGACAGGGGGTCACACGAGCAGTACTTC. It encodes CASSSRDRGSHEQYF.

The chain combines TRBV19 with TRBJ2-3, with D maybe TRBD1 (6 bases). Trimming shortened V by 10 bases and J by 0 bases, and 23 bases separated the two germline ends. Germline assignment: CDR1 LNHDA and CDR2 SQIVND (reference sequence). The CDR3 length is 17 residues. The CDR3 sequence: CATNNPTGLSSTDTQYF. CDR3 bases: TGTGCCACCAACAACCCGACAGGATTATCTAGCACAGATACGCAGTATTTT.

This clone was picked up one time. The chain combines TRBV28 with TRBJ2-7; D unclear. The length of the CDR3 is 14 residues. Trimming removed 7 bases at V and 2 bases at J, with 15 bases between. Per the germline V gene, CDR1 is MDHEN and CDR2 is SYDVKM. This CDR3 reads CASKNVASTYEQYF. Written as DNA, the CDR3 is TGTGCCAGCAAAAACGTGGCCTCCACCTACGAGCAGTACTTC.

The V gene is TRBV30, the J gene TRBJ2-1, with D tentatively TRBD1 (7 bases). Germline lookup yields CDR1 GTSNPN and CDR2 SVGIG (reference sequence). The CDR3 is 14 residues long. With 0 bases removed from V and 6 bases from J, the gap between germline ends came to 12 bases. Here the CDR3 reads CAWSVLAGGNEQFF. The CDR3 coding sequence is TGTGCCTGGAGTGTACTAGCAGGGGGCAATGAGCAGTTCTTC.

The chain is built from TRBV11-2 and TRBJ2-1; 15 nucleotides match TRBD2. CDR1 is SGHAT, CDR2 FQNNGV, per germline. V lost 5 bases to trimming and J lost 3 bases; unmatched junction nucleotides: 11. There are 19 residues in the CDR3. CDR3 DNA sequence: TGTGCCAGCAGCAACCGCCGGACTAGCGGGAGGGCCAGCTACAATGAGCAGTTCTTC. Its translation: CASSNRRTSGRASYNEQFF.

The chain combines TRBV30 with TRBJ2-2; D ambiguous. V lost 3 bases to trimming and J lost 6 bases, with 11 bases between them. This CDR3 has 13 residues. CDR1 is GTSNPN and CDR2 is SVGIG in the germline V gene (reference sequence). The CDR3 DNA follows: TGTGCCTGGAGCCCGCCCGCGCCCGGGGAGCTGTTTTTT. This gives the protein CAWSPPAPGELFF.

To note about this clone: A much larger clone sits a single nucleotide away, making a read error possible. V usage is TRBV7-2 and J usage is TRBJ2-1; D gene unclear. The CDR3 consists of 14 residues. Germline CDR1 SGHTA, CDR2 FQGNSA. V lost 4 bases and J lost 0, with 7 bases in between. The CDR3 DNA is TGTGCCAGCAGCTCTAGGAGCTCCTACAATGAGCAGTTCTTC. Residues: CASSSRSSYNEQFF.

The chain couples TRBV29-1 to TRBJ2-7, with 8 positions matching TRBD2. V lost 3 bases and J lost 4; bases outside the gene matches: 32. This CDR3 has 22 amino acids. In germline, CDR1 is SQVTM, CDR2 ANQGSEA. The chain's CDR3 is CSVEVKLGGEGGRPSLGYEQYF. Written as DNA, the CDR3 is TGCAGCGTTGAGGTTAAGTTAGGGGGGGAAGGCGGGAGGCCCTCTTTGGGTTACGAGCAGTACTTC.

The CDR3 protein is CASRVPSYEQYF. CDR3 in DNA: TGTGCCAGCCGGGTTCCTTCCTACGAGCAGTACTTC. The rearrangement links TRBV6-1 to TRBJ2-7; D remains ambiguous. This CDR3 has 12 residues. V gave up 8 bases and J gave up 1 base, with 9 bases separating them. CDR1 and CDR2 from the germline V gene are MNHNS and SASEGT.

This rearrangement joins TRBV28 to TRBJ2-1; 10 bases agree with TRBD2. The germline CDR1 and CDR2 sequences are MDHEN and SYDVKM. After removal of 4 bases from V and 7 bases from J, the junction contained 19 bases not matched to a gene. The CDR3 is made up of 19 amino acids. The CDR3 is CASSSLPFAAGGPGNEQFF. CDR3 coding DNA: TGTGCCAGCAGTTCCCTCCCTTTCGCAGCGGGAGGGCCGGGGAATGAGCAGTTCTTC.

The chain employs TRBV28 and TRBJ1-2, with TRBD1 matching 7 bases. V was clipped by 4 bases and J by 10 bases; unmatched bases: 15. The germline V gene encodes CDR1 MDHEN and CDR2 SYDVKM. The CDR3 is 15 amino acids. CDR3 nucleotide sequence: TGTGCCAGCAGTTACACAGGGGCCTCTGCGAATTCCTACACCTTC. Translation: CASSYTGASANSYTF.

The chain employs TRBV29-1 and TRBJ2-1; tentative D call: TRBD1 (5 bases). Germline V gene sequence: CDR1 SQVTM, CDR2 ANQGSEA. The V end was cut by 6 bases, the J end by 9 bases, with 21 bases between. The CDR3 loop spans 14 amino acids. The CDR3 DNA reads TGCAGCGTGGGGTGGGGCGGAATAAGGGGTGAGCAGTTCTTC. Encoded protein: CSVGWGGIRGEQFF.

The chain recombines TRBV15 with TRBJ1-5; D uncertain. Germline assignment: CDR1 LNHNV and CDR2 YYDKDF (reference sequence). V was pared by 0 bases and J by 7 bases, with 7 bases between. There are 13 residues in the CDR3. CDR3 amino acids: CATSRDAVQPQHF. The CDR3 nucleotides are TGTGCCACCAGCAGAGATGCGGTCCAGCCCCAGCATTTT. The full variable domain, completed using reference TRBV15 and TRBJ1-5, is DAMVIQNPRYQVTQFGKPVTLSCSQTLNHNVMYWYQQKSSQAPKLLFHYYDKDFNNEADTPDNFQSRRPNTSFCFLDIRSPGLGDTAMYLCATSRDAVQPQHFGDGTRLSIL.

The chain joins TRBV28 to TRBJ1-5, with D possibly matching TRBD1 (6 bases). Germline V gene data show CDR1 as MDHEN and CDR2 as SYDVKM. The ends were cut back, 5 bases at V and 7 bases at J, with 21 bases in the middle. CDR3 length: 16 amino acids. The CDR3 DNA follows: TGTGCCAGCAGTATAACCGGCGGCAGGGGTGACCAGCCCCAGCATTTT. Translated: CASSITGGRGDQPQHF.

V is TRBV6-1 and J is TRBJ1-2, with TRBD1 matching over 9 bases. CDR1 MNHNS and CDR2 SASEGT come from the germline V gene. The CDR3 extends over 15 amino acids. The J segment lost 5 bases and the V segment lost 6 bases, leaving 10 bases of the junction unmatched. The CDR3 loop is CASRSVTGGAYGYTF. CDR3 bases: TGTGCCAGCAGATCAGTTACAGGGGGCGCTTATGGCTACACCTTC.

The V call is TRBV19, the J call TRBJ2-1; TRBD2 aligns across 9 bases. V gave up 2 bases and J gave up 2 bases; unmatched junction bases: 1. Germline-derived CDR1 and CDR2 are LNHDA and SQIVND (reference sequence). The CDR3 is 15 residues long. CDR3 sequence: CASSITSGPYNEQFF. Written as DNA, the CDR3 is TGTGCCAGTAGTATAACTAGCGGGCCCTACAATGAGCAGTTCTTC.

The V call is TRBV25-1, the J call TRBJ1-2; D ambiguous. V was clipped by 2 bases and J by 3 bases, with 10 bases between them. The CDR3 extends over 14 amino acids. The germline V gene encodes CDR1 MGHDK and CDR2 SYGVNS. CDR3 sequence reads: CASSELVGDYGYTF. CDR3 DNA: TGTGCCAGCAGTGAACTCGTTGGAGACTATGGCTACACCTTC.

This clone was recorded once. J is TRBJ2-2 and V is TRBV18; D perhaps matches TRBD2 (5 bases). This CDR3 contains 15 residues. The germline V gene encodes CDR1 KGHSH and CDR2 LQKENI. V lost 1 base to trimming and J lost 5 bases, with 11 bases between them. The CDR3 DNA reads as TGTGCCAGCTCACCACGTGGAACGGGGACCGGGGAGCTGTTTTTT. Its protein product is CASSPRGTGTGELFF.

The rearrangement joins TRBV7-2 to TRBJ2-5, with 11 nucleotides matching TRBD1. CDR3 length equals 13 residues. Germline CDR1 SGHTA, CDR2 FQGNSA. V lost 5 bases, J lost 9 bases, and 5 bases stayed unmatched. CDR3: CASSRGTGGPQYF. The CDR3 bases are TGTGCCAGCAGCCGAGGGACAGGGGGGCCCCAGTACTTC.

The rearrangement links TRBV30 to TRBJ1-5, with TRBD1 as a possible D gene (6 bases). CDR1 is GTSNPN, CDR2 SVGIG, per germline (reference sequence). With 0 bases removed from V and 6 bases from J, the gap between germline ends came to 12 bases. The CDR3 covers 14 residues. CDR3 protein: CAWSVPGGGQPQHF. CDR3 DNA: TGTGCCTGGAGTGTACCGGGGGGCGGTCAGCCCCAGCATTTT.

This clone was observed a single time. This chain uses TRBV5-6 with TRBJ2-3; 7 positions agree with TRBD2. V dropped 0 bases and J dropped 6; count of bases not matched to a gene: 13. The CDR3 has 17 residues. The germline V gene encodes CDR1 SGHDT and CDR2 YYEEEE. The CDR3 DNA follows: TGTGCCAGCAGCTTGGCCATCGGGAGGTCCTCTGGGGATACGCAGTATTTT. The encoded protein is CASSLAIGRSSGDTQYF. The variable domain in full, completed from reference TRBV5-6 and TRBJ2-3, reads DAGVTQSPTHLIKTRGQQVTLRCSPKSGHDTVSWYQQALGQGPQFIFQYYEEEERQRGNFPDRFSGHQFPNYSSELNVNALLLGDSALYLCASSLAIGRSSGDTQYFGPGTRLTVL.

The CDR3 DNA is TGTGCCAGCAGAAATCCCGGGAGCTACACTGAAGCTTTCTTT. Translated, it gives CASRNPGSYTEAFF. The chain combines TRBV7-9 with TRBJ1-1; D remains unclear. V lost 6 bases and J lost 3, with 14 bases in between. Germline V lookup: CDR1 SEHNR, CDR2 FQNEAQ (reference sequence). The CDR3 totals 14 residues.

The rearrangement uses TRBV6-6 and TRBJ1-1; D possibly corresponds to TRBD1 (6 bases). Germline V gene sequence: CDR1 MNHNY, CDR2 SVGAGI (reference sequence). The CDR3 length is 14 residues. V was shortened by 2 bases and J by 3 bases, with 10 bases between the two germline ends. The CDR3 sequence: CASSYQGIDTEAFF. In nucleotides, the CDR3 is TGTGCCAGCAGTTACCAGGGGATAGACACTGAAGCTTTCTTT.